This T cell receptor (beta chain) was sequenced in a study of blood T cell repertoires in COVID-19. Background on the study: Samples came from the United States, Italy and Spain, spanning acute and convalescent COVID-19. PBMCs, B-cell-depleted T cells, or T cells provided the cDNA or gDNA that made up the material.

This CDR3 has 11 residues. Trimming took off 6 bases at V and 3 bases at J, with 3 bases between the two ends. Per the original data handling: Reference gene primer amplification gave estimated nucleated cell counts. Here immunoSEQ multiplex PCR was the method, and the copy in TCRdb shows in-frame clones only, minus some. V, J and clone size reflect that table, while D and trimming were determined from the DNA. The sample records about 140,000 clones, around 85% being singletons. The sample comprised peripheral blood. The chain has TRBV12-3 or TRBV12-4 and TRBJ2-1, with D uncertain. This TCR was recovered from a man aged 45 to 65 with acute or convalescent COVID-19. CDR3 coding DNA: TGTGCCAGCAGCGTCTACAATGAGCAGTTCTTC. The encoded protein is CASSVYNEQFF.